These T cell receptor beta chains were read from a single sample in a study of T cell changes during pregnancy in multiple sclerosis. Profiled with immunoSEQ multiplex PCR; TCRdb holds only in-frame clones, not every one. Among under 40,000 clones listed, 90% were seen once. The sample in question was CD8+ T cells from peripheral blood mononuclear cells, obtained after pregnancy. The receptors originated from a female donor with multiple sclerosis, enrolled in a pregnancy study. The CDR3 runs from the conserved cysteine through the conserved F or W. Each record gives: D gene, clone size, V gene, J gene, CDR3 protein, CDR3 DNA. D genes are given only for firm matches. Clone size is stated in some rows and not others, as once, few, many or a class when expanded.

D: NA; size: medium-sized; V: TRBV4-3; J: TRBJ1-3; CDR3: CASSPNPPGELRGNTIYF; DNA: TGCGCCAGCAGCCCTAACCCACCGGGGGAACTGCGGGGAAACACCATATATTTT
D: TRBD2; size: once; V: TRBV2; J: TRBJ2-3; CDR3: CASWRGSTDTQYF; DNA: TGTGCCAGCTGGCGGGGGAGCACAGATACGCAGTATTTT
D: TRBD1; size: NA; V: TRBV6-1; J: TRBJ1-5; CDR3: CASRLRQGSQPQHF; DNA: TGTGCCAGCAGGTTGAGACAGGGGAGCCAGCCCCAGCATTTT
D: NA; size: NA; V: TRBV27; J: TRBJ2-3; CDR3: CASSPETGGIRTQYF; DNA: TGTGCCAGCAGTCCCGAGACTGGCGGGATCCGGACGCAGTATTTT
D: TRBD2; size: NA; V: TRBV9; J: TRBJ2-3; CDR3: CASSALGLARDTQYF; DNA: TGTGCCAGCAGCGCACTGGGACTAGCGAGAGATACGCAGTATTTT
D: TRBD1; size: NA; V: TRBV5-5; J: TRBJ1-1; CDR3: CASSSRDRVEDGTEAFF; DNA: TGTGCCAGCAGCTCCCGGGACAGGGTGGAGGATGGCACTGAAGCTTTCTTT
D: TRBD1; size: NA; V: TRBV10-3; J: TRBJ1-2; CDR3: CAISDHRQGGPLGYGYTF; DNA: TGTGCCATCAGTGACCACCGACAGGGTGGCCCCTTAGGCTATGGCTACACCTTC
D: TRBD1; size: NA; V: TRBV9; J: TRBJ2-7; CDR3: CASSHPRGGTSYEQYF; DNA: TGTGCCAGCAGCCACCCCCGAGGGGGCACGTCCTACGAGCAGTACTTC
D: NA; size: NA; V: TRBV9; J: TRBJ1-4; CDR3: CASNPGLQGSEKLFF; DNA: TGTGCCAGCAACCCGGGACTACAGGGCTCGGAAAAACTGTTTTTT
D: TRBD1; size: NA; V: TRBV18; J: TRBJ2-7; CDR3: CASSHGVNRGPGYEQYF; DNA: TGTGCCAGCTCACACGGGGTAAACAGGGGACCGGGCTACGAGCAGTACTTC
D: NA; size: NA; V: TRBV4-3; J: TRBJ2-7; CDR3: CASSQDSGWIYEQYF; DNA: TGCGCCAGCAGCCAAGATTCAGGGTGGATCTACGAGCAGTACTTC
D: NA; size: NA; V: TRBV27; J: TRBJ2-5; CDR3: CASTPRQGPQETQYF; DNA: TGTGCCAGCACCCCACGTCAGGGGCCACAAGAGACCCAGTACTTC
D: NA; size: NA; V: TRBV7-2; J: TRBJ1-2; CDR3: CASSLVGGAGGYTF; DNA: TGTGCCAGCAGCTTAGTCGGTGGGGCGGGGGGCTACACCTTC
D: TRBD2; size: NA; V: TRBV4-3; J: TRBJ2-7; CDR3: CASSLSPGGGYEQYF; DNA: TGCGCCAGCAGCCTCTCCCCGGGAGGGGGCTACGAGCAGTACTTC
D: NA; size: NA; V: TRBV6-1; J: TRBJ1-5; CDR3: CAGGTLSNQPQHF; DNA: TGTGCCGGGGGGACTTTAAGCAATCAGCCCCAGCATTTT
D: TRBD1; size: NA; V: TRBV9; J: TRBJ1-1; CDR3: CASSPPTGANTEAFF; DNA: TGTGCCAGCAGCCCCCCGACAGGGGCGAACACTGAAGCTTTCTTT
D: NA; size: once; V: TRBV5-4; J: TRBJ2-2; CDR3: CASSLGSLELFF; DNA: TGTGCCAGCAGCTTGGGCAGTCTCGAGCTGTTTTTT
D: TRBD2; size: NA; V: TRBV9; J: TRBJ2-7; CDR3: CASSPRGGGGANEQYF; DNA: TGTGCCAGCAGCCCCCGGGGGGGTGGAGGGGCCAACGAGCAGTACTTC
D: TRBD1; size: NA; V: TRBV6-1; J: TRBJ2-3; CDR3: CASSDEGGWDTQYF; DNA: TGTGCCAGCAGTGATGAAGGGGGCTGGGATACGCAGTATTTT
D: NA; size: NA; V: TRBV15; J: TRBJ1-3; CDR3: CATSRSAGNTIYF; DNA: TGTGCCACCAGCAGATCCGCTGGAAACACCATATATTTT
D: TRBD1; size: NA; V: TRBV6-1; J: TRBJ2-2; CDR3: CASSESLGQAGELFF; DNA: TGTGCCAGCAGTGAAAGCCTCGGACAGGCCGGGGAGCTGTTTTTT
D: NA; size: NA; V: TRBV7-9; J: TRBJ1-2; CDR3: CASSLATDYGYTF; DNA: TGTGCCAGCAGCTTAGCGACAGACTATGGCTACACCTTC
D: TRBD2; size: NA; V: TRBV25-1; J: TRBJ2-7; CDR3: CASRTSGGDEQYF; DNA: TGTGCCAGCAGGACTAGCGGGGGGGATGAGCAGTACTTC
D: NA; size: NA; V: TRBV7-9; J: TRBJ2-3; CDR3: CASSLGGQFADTQYF; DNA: TGTGCCAGCAGCTTAGGTGGGCAGTTCGCAGATACGCAGTATTTT
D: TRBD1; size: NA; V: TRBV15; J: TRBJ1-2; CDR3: CATSRPGTAEGYGYTF; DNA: TGTGCCACCAGCAGACCTGGGACAGCCGAGGGCTATGGCTACACCTTC
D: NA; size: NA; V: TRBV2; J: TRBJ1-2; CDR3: CASSEFPGGYTF; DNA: TGTGCCAGCAGTGAGTTTCCGGGGGGCTACACCTTC
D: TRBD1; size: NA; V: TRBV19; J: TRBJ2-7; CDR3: CASSIVNDRGGYEQYF; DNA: TGTGCCAGTAGTATAGTCAACGACAGGGGAGGCTACGAGCAGTACTTC
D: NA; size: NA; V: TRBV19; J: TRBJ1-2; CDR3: CASSVSYGYTF; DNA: TGTGCCAGTTCCGTCTCCTATGGCTACACCTTC
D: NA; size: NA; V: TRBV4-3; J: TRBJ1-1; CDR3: CASSQEQDPNTEAFF; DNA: TGCGCCAGCAGCCAAGAACAGGATCCTAACACTGAAGCTTTCTTT
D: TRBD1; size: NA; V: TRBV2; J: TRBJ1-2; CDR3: CAIKTRDRVPYGYTF; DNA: TGTGCCATCAAAACCCGGGACAGGGTACCATATGGCTACACCTTC
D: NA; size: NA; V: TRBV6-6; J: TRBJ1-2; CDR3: CASSYPGADGYTF; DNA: TGTGCCAGCAGTTACCCAGGGGCAGATGGCTACACCTTC